This TCR beta chain derives from a study of T cell repertoires in aging, cancer and after chemotherapy. Study background: Pre- and post-chemotherapy samples were paired from chronic lymphocytic leukemia patients treated with fludarabine- or bendamustine-based regimens.

TRB rearrangements spanning V, D and J were amplified using mixed TRB-A/B primers. TCRdb called the multiplex PCR reads again in MiXCR, with one record for every CDR3 protein. The top ten hold under 13% of the sample, which has about 1,200 distinct CDR3 sequences, about 25% seen once. CDR3 size: 17 residues. The trim removed 0 bases at V and 1 base at J, leaving 3 bases unmatched. The germline V gene encodes CDR1 MNHEY and CDR2 SMNVEV (reference sequence). With regard to this clonotype: Its antigen is still unknown.

Notes on the study in general: Across the chemotherapy interval, each cancer cohort showed higher median generation probability, suggesting thymic rebound.

Peripheral blood genomic DNA, not sorted cells or RNA, was the template. The V call is TRBV27, the J call TRBJ2-2; 9 nucleotides match TRBD2. The sequence was obtained from a human donor with a blood cancer. The sample consisted of blood. The CDR3 nucleotides are TGTGCCAGCAGTTTATCGAGACTAGCGGAGAACACCGGGGAGCTGTTTTTT. The encoded protein is CASSLSRLAENTGELFF.